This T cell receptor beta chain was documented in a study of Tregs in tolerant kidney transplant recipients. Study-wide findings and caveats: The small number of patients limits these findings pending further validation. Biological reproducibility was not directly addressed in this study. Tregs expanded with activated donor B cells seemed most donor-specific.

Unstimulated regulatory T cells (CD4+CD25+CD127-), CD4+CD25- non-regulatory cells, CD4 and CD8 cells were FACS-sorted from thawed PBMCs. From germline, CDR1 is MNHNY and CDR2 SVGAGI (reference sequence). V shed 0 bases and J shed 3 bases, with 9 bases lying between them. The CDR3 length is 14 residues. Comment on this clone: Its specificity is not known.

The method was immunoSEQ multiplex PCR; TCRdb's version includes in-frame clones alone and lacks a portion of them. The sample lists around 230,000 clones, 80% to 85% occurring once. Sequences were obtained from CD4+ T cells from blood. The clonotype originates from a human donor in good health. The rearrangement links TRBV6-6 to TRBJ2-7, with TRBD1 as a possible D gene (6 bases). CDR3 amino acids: CASSYSGTNYEQYF. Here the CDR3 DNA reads TGTGCCAGCAGTTACTCGGGGACAAACTACGAGCAGTACTTC.